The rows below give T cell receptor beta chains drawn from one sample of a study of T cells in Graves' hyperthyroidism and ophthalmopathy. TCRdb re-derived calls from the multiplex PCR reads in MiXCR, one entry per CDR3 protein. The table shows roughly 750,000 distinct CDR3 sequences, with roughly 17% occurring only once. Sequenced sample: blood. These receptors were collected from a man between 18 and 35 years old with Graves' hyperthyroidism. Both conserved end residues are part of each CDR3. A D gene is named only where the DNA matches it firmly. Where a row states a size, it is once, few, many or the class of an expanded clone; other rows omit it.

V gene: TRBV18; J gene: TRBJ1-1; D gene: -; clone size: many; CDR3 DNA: TGTGCCAGCTCACCGGCCCAGGGCGCCGCTGAAGCTTTCTTT; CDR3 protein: CASSPAQGAAEAFF
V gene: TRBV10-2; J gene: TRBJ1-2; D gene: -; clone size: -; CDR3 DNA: TGCGCCAGCAGTGAGGAAGGGGTCCATGGCTACACCTTC; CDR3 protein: CASSEEGVHGYTF
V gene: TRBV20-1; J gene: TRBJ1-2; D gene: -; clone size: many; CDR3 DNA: TGCAGTGCTAGAGGTCGCACAGACCTTAGGTATGGCTACACCTTC; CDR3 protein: CSARGRTDLRYGYTF
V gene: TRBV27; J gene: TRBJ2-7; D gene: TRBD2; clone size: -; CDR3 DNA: TGTGCCAGCCAGACTAGCGGGAGAGGGTCCTACGAGCAGTACTTC; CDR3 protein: CASQTSGRGSYEQYF
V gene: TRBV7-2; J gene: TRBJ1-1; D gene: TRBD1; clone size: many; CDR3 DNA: TGTGCCAGCAGTTTACCGGGACAGGGGGATAAAGGCACTGAAGCTTTCTTT; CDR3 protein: CASSLPGQGDKGTEAFF
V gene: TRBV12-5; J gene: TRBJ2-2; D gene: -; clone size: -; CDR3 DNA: TGTGCTAGTGGTTACCTCGTCCTGTTCTCCGGGGAGCTGTTTTTT; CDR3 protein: CASGYLVLFSGELFF
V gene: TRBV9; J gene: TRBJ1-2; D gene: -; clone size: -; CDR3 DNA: TGTGCCAGCAGCGTAGCTAGCGGGCACCGAAATACCTTCGGCTACACCTTC; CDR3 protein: CASSVASGHRNTFGYTF
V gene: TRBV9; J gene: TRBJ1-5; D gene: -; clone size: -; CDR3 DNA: TGTGCCCGCAGCGGGGGAGATAGCAATCAGCCCCAGCATTTT; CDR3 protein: CARSGGDSNQPQHF
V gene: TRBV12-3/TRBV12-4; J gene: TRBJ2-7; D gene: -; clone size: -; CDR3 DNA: TGTGCCAGCAGTCCGGACATTGACTACGAGCAGTACTTC; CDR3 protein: CASSPDIDYEQYF
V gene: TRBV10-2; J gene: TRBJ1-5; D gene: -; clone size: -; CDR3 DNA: TGCGCCAGCAGTGAGGGTCGGCTGAGTCAGCCCCAGCATTTT; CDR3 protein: CASSEGRLSQPQHF
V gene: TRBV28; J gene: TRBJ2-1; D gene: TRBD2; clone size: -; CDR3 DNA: TGTGCCAGCAGCTTACTAGCGGGAGCAGACAATGAGCAGTTCTTC; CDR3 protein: CASSLLAGADNEQFF
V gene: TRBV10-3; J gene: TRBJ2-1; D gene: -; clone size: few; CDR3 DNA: TGTGCCATCAGGGTCTTTAGAGGGACCACCTACAATGAGCAGTTCTTC; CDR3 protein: CAIRVFRGTTYNEQFF
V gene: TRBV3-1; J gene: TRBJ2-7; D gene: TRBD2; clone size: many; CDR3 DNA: TGTGCCAGCAGCCAAGTAATTAGCGGGAGCTCCTACGAGCAGTACTTC; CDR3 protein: CASSQVISGSSYEQYF
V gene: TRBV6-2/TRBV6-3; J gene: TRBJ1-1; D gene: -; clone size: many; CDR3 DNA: TGTGCCAGCAGTTACTGGGAGGCACACACTGAAGCTTTCTTT; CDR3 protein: CASSYWEAHTEAFF
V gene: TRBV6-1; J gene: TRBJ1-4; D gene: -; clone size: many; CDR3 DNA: TGTGCCAGCAGTCTCCTTCGCCGGGGAATTGAAAAACTGTTTTTT; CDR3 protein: CASSLLRRGIEKLFF
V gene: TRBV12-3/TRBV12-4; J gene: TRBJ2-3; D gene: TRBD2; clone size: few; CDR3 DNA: TGTGCCAGCAGTTTAGTTTTTACTAGCGGAAACACAGATACGCAGTATTTT; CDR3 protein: CASSLVFTSGNTDTQYF
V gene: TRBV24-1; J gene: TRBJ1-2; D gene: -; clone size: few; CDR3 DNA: TGTGCCACCAGTGATCCCGACAAGAACTATGGCTACACCTTC; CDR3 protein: CATSDPDKNYGYTF
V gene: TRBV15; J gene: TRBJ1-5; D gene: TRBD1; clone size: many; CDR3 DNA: TGTGCCACCAGCAGACGGACAGGGGATAGCAATCAGCCCCAGCATTTT; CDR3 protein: CATSRRTGDSNQPQHF
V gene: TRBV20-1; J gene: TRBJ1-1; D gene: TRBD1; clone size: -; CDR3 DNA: TGCAGTGCCCCCAACAGGGGCGGGATAGACACTGAAGCTTTCTTT; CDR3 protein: CSAPNRGGIDTEAFF
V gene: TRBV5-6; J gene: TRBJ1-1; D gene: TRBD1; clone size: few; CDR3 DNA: TGTGCCAGCAGCTTTTTGGGACAGATATATACTGAAGCTTTCTTT; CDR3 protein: CASSFLGQIYTEAFF
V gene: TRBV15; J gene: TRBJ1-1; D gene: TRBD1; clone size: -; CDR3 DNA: TGTGCCACCAGCAGAGATCGCGGGGACAGAGGAGGCACTGAAGCTTTCTTT; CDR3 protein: CATSRDRGDRGGTEAFF
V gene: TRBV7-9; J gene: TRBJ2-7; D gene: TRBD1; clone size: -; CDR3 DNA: TGTGCCAGCAGCCCGCGCTCCCGGGACAGGGGCGAGCAGTACTTC; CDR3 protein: CASSPRSRDRGEQYF
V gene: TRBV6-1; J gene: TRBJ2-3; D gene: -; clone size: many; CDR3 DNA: TGTGCCAGCAGTGACAGGGCCTCAGATACGCAGTATTTT; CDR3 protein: CASSDRASDTQYF
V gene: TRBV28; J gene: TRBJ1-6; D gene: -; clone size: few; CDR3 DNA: TGTGCCAGCAGTCCGGTAAATTCACCCCTCCACTTT; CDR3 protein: CASSPVNSPLHF
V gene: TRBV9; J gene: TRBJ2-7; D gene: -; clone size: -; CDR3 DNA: TGTGCCAGCAGTGCCGGGTACCTATCGAACCCGCAGTACTTC; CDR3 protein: CASSAGYLSNPQYF
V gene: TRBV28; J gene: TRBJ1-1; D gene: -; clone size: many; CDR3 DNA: TGTGCCAGCAGCCGCCCCACAGGGATGAACACTGAAGCTTTCTTT; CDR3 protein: CASSRPTGMNTEAFF
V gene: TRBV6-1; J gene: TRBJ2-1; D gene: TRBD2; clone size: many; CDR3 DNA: TGTGCCAGCAGCGGAAGGACTAGCGGGAGAGGGTCCGGTGAGCAGTTCTTC; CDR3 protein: CASSGRTSGRGSGEQFF
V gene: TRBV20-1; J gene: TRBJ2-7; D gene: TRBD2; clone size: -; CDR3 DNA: TGCAGTGCTAGAGCGTCGTTACTAGCGGGGCCCTACGAGCAGTACTTC; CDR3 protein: CSARASLLAGPYEQYF
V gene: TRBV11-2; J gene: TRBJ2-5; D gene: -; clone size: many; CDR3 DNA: TGTGCCAGCAGCTCCTCCCCGACCTCACAAGAGACCCAGTACTTC; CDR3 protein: CASSSSPTSQETQYF
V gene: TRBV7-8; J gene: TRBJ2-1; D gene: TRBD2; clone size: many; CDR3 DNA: TGTGCCAGCAGCTTAGTTGTAGGACTAGCGGGACGCAATGAGCAGTTCTTC; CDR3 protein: CASSLVVGLAGRNEQFF
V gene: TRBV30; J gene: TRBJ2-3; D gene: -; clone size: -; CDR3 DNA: TGTGCCTGGAGCCCTACCCTCGGGACGCTTTTGGATACGCAGTATTTT; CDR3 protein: CAWSPTLGTLLDTQYF
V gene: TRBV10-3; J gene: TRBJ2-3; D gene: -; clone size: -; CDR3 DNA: TGTGCCATCAGTGACCGGACTGTCACAGATACGCAGTATTTT; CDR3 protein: CAISDRTVTDTQYF
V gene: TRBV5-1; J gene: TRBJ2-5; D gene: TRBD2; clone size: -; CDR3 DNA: TGCGCCAGCAGCGGGTCTAGCGGGAGGGCCCAGGAGACCCAGTACTTC; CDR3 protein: CASSGSSGRAQETQYF
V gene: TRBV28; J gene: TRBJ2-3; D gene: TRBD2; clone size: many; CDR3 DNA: TGTGCCAGCAGTTTGTCGTCTGCGGGAGGTGCAGATACGCAGTATTTT; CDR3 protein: CASSLSSAGGADTQYF
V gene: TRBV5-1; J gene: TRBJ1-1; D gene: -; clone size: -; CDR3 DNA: TGCGCCAGCAGCCTTGGGGGCAGACAACAAAACACTGAAGCTTTCTTT; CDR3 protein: CASSLGGRQQNTEAFF
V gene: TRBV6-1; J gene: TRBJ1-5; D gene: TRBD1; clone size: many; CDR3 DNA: TGTGCCAGCAAGACGGGACAGCTAAATCAGCCCCAGCATTTT; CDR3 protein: CASKTGQLNQPQHF
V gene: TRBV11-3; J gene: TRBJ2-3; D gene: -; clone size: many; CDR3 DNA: TGTGCCAGCAGCTTAGCGGTCCAAGCAGATACGCAGTATTTT; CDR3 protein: CASSLAVQADTQYF
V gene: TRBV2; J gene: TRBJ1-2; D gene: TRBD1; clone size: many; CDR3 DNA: TGTGCCAGCAGTGAAGCGCCGACAGGGGTCAATGGCTACACCTTC; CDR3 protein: CASSEAPTGVNGYTF
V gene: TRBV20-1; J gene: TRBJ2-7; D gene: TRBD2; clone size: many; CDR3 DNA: TGCAGTGCTAGCACGGCGGGAGTTAATAGCGAGCAGTACTTC; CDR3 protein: CSASTAGVNSEQYF
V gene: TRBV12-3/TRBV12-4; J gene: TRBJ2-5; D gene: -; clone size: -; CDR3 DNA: TGTGCCAGCAGGGACGGCAGGGGAGAATGGGACCAAGAGACCCAGTACTTC; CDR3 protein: CASRDGRGEWDQETQYF
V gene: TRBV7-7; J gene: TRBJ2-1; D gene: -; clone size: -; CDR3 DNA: TGTGCTAGCAGCTCAACTAGCTTCGATGAGCAGTTCTTC; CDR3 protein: CASSSTSFDEQFF
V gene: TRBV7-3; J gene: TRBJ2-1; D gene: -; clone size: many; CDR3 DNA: TGTGCCAGCAGCTTCCGTAGCAGCGGGGGTAGGGACAGCTATGAGCAGTTCTTC; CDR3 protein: CASSFRSSGGRDSYEQFF
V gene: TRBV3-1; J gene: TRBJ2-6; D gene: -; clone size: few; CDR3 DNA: TGTGCCAGCAGCCAAGACAGCTCTGGGGCCAACGTCCTGACTTTC; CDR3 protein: CASSQDSSGANVLTF
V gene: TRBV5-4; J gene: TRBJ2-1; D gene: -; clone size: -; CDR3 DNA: TGTGCCAGCAGGAGGGGACTGCTTGGGGCCTACAATGAGCAGTTCTTC; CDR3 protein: CASRRGLLGAYNEQFF
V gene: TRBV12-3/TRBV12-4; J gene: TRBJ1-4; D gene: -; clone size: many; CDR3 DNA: TGTGCCAGCAGTCAGATCGAGGGGGAAAAACTGTTTTTT; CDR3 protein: CASSQIEGEKLFF
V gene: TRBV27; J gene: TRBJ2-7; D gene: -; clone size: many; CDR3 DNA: TGTGCCAGCAGTTTACAGGGGGGGACAGCTCCCTACGAGCAGTACTTC; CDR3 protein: CASSLQGGTAPYEQYF
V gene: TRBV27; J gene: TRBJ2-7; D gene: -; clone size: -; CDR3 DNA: TGTGCCAGCAGCATCTTAGGGGGAAGCTCCTACGAGCAGTACTTC; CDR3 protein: CASSILGGSSYEQYF
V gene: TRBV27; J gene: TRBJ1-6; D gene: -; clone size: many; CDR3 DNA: TGTGCCAGCAGTCCCCGGACGGGGAGCTCCTATAATTCACCCCTCCACTTT; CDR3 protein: CASSPRTGSSYNSPLHF